This TCR beta chain originates from a study of blood T cell repertoires in COVID-19. This clone was seen once. The ends lost 4 bases at V and 3 bases at J; junction bases unmatched: 4. The CDR3 is made up of 14 amino acids. From germline, CDR1 is SGHKS and CDR2 YYEKEE (reference sequence). Using immunoSEQ multiplex PCR, the repertoire was profiled, and TCRdb retains in-frame clones only, with some absent. The sample records about 250,000 clones, approximately 85% being singletons. This receptor was identified in a human donor with COVID-19, enrolled during active disease. The donor label of this sample is uncertain. The chain links TRBV5-5 to TRBJ2-5; 9 bases are shared with TRBD1. Source material: peripheral blood. The CDR3 loop is CASSRWTGEETQYF. The DNA for the CDR3 is TGTGCCAGCAGCCGCTGGACAGGGGAAGAGACCCAGTACTTC.